These 20 T cell receptor beta chains were all obtained from the same sample, sequenced in a study of PD-1 blockade in classical Hodgkin lymphoma (TCRdb year 2020). What this sample's time point label stands for: cycle 4 day 1 (C4D1), after 6 weeks of nivolumab. Every trial patient had relapsed after autologous stem cell transplantation, and cohorts A, B and C differed in prior brentuximab vedotin exposure. To prepare the library, the immunoSEQ multiplex PCR assay was applied. Not all clones reach the TCRdb copy of this immuneACCESS table, which keeps in-frame sequences only. Checked studies attribute under half of the gap to unresolved V genes and leave the rest unexplained. The sample table contains tens of thousands of clones; only one count was recorded for about 83% of them. About 18% of the sample goes to the ten largest clones. The sequences come from peripheral blood mononuclear cells (PBMCs), collected before the fourth cycle of nivolumab. The receptors were gathered from a human donor with classical Hodgkin lymphoma.

As regards this clone: Other DNA sequences in this sample translate to the same CDR3. The chain links TRBV19 to TRBJ1-1; D gene unclear. Trimming shortened V by 3 bases and J by 0 bases, and 5 bases separated the two germline ends. The germline V gene encodes CDR1 LNHDA and CDR2 SQIVND (reference sequence). This CDR3 is built from 13 residues. The CDR3 here is CASSINLNTEAFF. CDR3 coding DNA: TGTGCCAGTAGTATTAACTTGAACACTGAAGCTTTCTTT.

The V gene is TRBV4-1, the J gene TRBJ2-3; 10 bases are shared with TRBD2. The J segment lost 3 bases and the V segment lost 0 bases, leaving 6 bases of the junction unmatched. CDR3 length equals 17 residues. CDR1 MGHRA and CDR2 YSYEKL come from the germline V gene. The CDR3 bases are TGCGCCAGCAGCCAAGAAGGCAGCGGGAGGGCGACAGATACGCAGTATTTT. This translates into CASSQEGSGRATDTQYF.

The chain is built from TRBV9 and TRBJ2-1; 7 positions match TRBD1. The germline CDR1 and CDR2 sequences are SGDLS and YYNGEE. Trimming took 3 bases from V and 2 from J; bases not matched to a gene: 2. The CDR3 has 14 residues. The chain's CDR3 is CASSATGAYNEQFF. In DNA form, the CDR3 reads TGTGCCAGCAGCGCAACAGGGGCCTACAATGAGCAGTTCTTC.

The chain links TRBV9 to TRBJ2-1, with TRBD2 matching 10 bases. The length of the CDR3 is 14 residues. Germline V gene lookup returns CDR1 SGDLS and CDR2 YYNGEE. V lost 5 bases, J lost 3 bases, and 2 bases stayed unmatched. DNA of the CDR3: TGTGCCAGCAGTTTAGCGGGAGGCTACAATGAGCAGTTCTTC. It yields the protein CASSLAGGYNEQFF.

The chain is built from TRBV6-1 and TRBJ2-1; TRBD2 aligns across 7 bases. Germline CDR1 is MNHNS and CDR2 is SASEGT. Trimming cost V 4 bases and J 0 bases; bases outside gene matches: 0. This CDR3 is built from 14 residues. The CDR3 DNA reads TGTGCCAGCAGTGCTAGCGGCTCCTACAATGAGCAGTTCTTC. The encoded protein is CASSASGSYNEQFF.

This clone was found a few times. The chain joins TRBV10-3 to TRBJ1-1; possible D gene TRBD1, 5 bases. V dropped 7 bases and J dropped 1 base, with 13 bases sitting between them. The CDR3 covers 14 residues. CDR1 is ENHRY, CDR2 SYGVKD, per germline. CDR3 loop: CAINLEGKNTEAFF. CDR3 DNA: TGTGCCATCAATTTGGAGGGGAAGAACACTGAAGCTTTCTTT.

This chain joins TRBV11-3 and TRBJ2-3, with D unresolved. The CDR3 has 12 amino acids. CDR1 is SGHNT, CDR2 YENEEA, per germline. Deletions cut 5 bases from V and 5 bases from J, with 8 bases between. CDR3 in DNA: TGTGCCAGCAGCGCCCCTGGAGATACGCAGTATTTT. It is translated as CASSAPGDTQYF.

V and J are TRBV29-1 and TRBJ2-2; D may match TRBD1 or TRBD2 (5 bases each). Germline V gives CDR1 SQVTM, CDR2 ANQGSEA. This CDR3 spans 11 amino acids. V was pared by 7 bases and J by 6 bases, with 9 bases between. The chain's CDR3 is CSAGSPGELFF. DNA for the CDR3: TGCAGCGCAGGGAGTCCCGGGGAGCTGTTTTTT.

The chain is built from TRBV15 and TRBJ1-3, with D hard to call. CDR3 size: 12 residues. Trimming pared 4 bases from V and 4 bases from J, leaving 5 bases between. Germline V gene data show CDR1 as LNHNV and CDR2 as YYDKDF (reference sequence). This chain's CDR3 is CATSTQGNTIYF. The CDR3 nucleotides read TGTGCCACCAGCACACAGGGAAACACCATATATTTT.

The chain recombines TRBV14 with TRBJ1-2; D is undetermined. V was cut by 4 bases and J by 5 bases, with 11 bases left in between. CDR1 SGHDN and CDR2 FVKESK come from the germline V gene. The CDR3 is made up of 13 amino acids. CDR3 sequence (DNA): TGTGCCAGCAGCCCCCAGCCCACTTATGGCTACACCTTC. It is translated as CASSPQPTYGYTF.

The chain joins TRBV10-3 to TRBJ1-5; possible D gene TRBD1, 5 bases. V lost 3 bases, J lost 1 base, and 7 bases lay in between. CDR1 is ENHRY and CDR2 is SYGVKD in the germline V gene. This CDR3 is 14 amino acids long. This chain's CDR3 is CAISDKGSNQPQHF. As DNA, the CDR3 is TGTGCCATCAGTGATAAGGGGAGCAATCAGCCCCAGCATTTT.

This clone was seen a handful of times. The chain recombines TRBV2 with TRBJ1-3; D is uncertain. Germline V gene lookup returns CDR1 SNHLY and CDR2 FYNNEI. CDR3 length: 14 residues. The V and J ends lost 4 bases and 7 bases respectively, with 14 bases between them. The CDR3 nucleotides read TGTGCCAGCAGTGTGTCCTCCCTCCGGAACACCATATATTTT. Translating gives CASSVSSLRNTIYF.

This clone was recorded at least ten times. As DNA, the CDR3 is TGTGCCAGCAACCGGGGACAGGGGGCTCTCTACGAGCAGTACTTC. Translated: CASNRGQGALYEQYF. The J gene is TRBJ2-7, the V gene TRBV2; 12 bases are shared with TRBD1. Germline trimming cut 7 bases from V and 3 bases from J; bases unmatched to any gene: 7. This CDR3 contains 15 residues. Germline V gives CDR1 SNHLY, CDR2 FYNNEI.

This clone appeared a single time. The rearrangement uses TRBV28 and TRBJ1-2, with D possibly matching TRBD1 (5 bases). CDR1 is MDHEN, CDR2 SYDVKM, per germline. The V and J ends lost 5 bases and 3 bases respectively, with 10 bases between them. This CDR3 has 13 amino acids. The CDR3 DNA sequence: TGTGCCAGCAGTCAGACAGTCGACTATGGCTACACCTTC. Translating gives CASSQTVDYGYTF.

In this sample, this clone turned up a few times. The genes are TRBV9 and TRBJ1-1; 8 bases fit TRBD1. V lost 3 bases, J lost 6 bases, and 10 bases stayed unmatched. Looked up from germline, CDR1 is SGDLS and CDR2 is YYNGEE. The CDR3 runs 15 residues. Here the CDR3 reads CASSATPGQEAEAFF. The CDR3 bases are TGTGCCAGCAGCGCGACTCCGGGACAGGAGGCTGAAGCTTTCTTT.

The chain combines TRBV7-3 with TRBJ2-7, with 8 nucleotides matching TRBD2. Germline loops: CDR1 SGHTA, CDR2 FQGTGA. The length of the CDR3 is 13 residues. V gave up 5 bases and J gave up 6 bases; unmatched junction bases: 6. CDR3 bases: TGTGCCAGCAGCCCGACTAGCGTCTCCGAGCAGTACTTC. Translated, it gives CASSPTSVSEQYF.

In this sample, this clone turned up once. V and J are TRBV28 and TRBJ1-1; D gene ambiguous. The germline V gene encodes CDR1 MDHEN and CDR2 SYDVKM. This CDR3 has 12 amino acids. Trimming stripped 2 bases from V and 1 base from J, with 2 bases between. The CDR3 DNA is TGTGCCAGCAGTTTACAGAACACTGAAGCTTTCTTT. Translated: CASSLQNTEAFF.

The chain recombines TRBV11-2 with TRBJ2-5; 7 bases align to TRBD1. CDR3 length equals 16 residues. V was pared by 5 bases and J by 1 base, with 10 bases of the junction left unmatched. Germline V lookup: CDR1 SGHAT, CDR2 FQNNGV. The CDR3 DNA is TGTGCCAGCAGCCCCCACGGAACAGGGGTCCAAGAGACCCAGTACTTC. Amino acids: CASSPHGTGVQETQYF. Full variable domain (rest looked up from reference TRBV11-2 and TRBJ2-5): EAGVAQSPRYKIIEKRQSVAFWCNPISGHATLYWYQQILGQGPKLLIQFQNNGVVDDSQLPKDRFSAERLKGVDSTLKIQPAKLEDSAVYLCASSPHGTGVQETQYFGPGTRLLVL.

This chain connects TRBV5-4 to TRBJ2-7; either TRBD1 or TRBD2 may fit D (5 bases each). Germline loops: CDR1 SGHNT, CDR2 YYREEE (reference sequence). Deletions cut 4 bases from V and 0 bases from J, with 17 bases between. The CDR3 sequence is 16 residues long. The CDR3 sequence: CASSPRGSAYSYEQYF. Written as DNA, the CDR3 is TGTGCCAGCAGCCCGAGGGGAAGCGCGTACTCCTACGAGCAGTACTTC.

The J gene is TRBJ2-7, the V gene TRBV7-2; D remains unclear. Germline CDR1 reads SGHTA; CDR2 reads FQGNSA. The CDR3 is made up of 15 amino acids. With 2 bases removed from V and 2 bases from J, the gap between germline ends came to 13 bases. As DNA, the CDR3 is TGTGCCAGCAGCTTATCCACTACCGTCACCTACGAGCAGTACTTC. This sequence encodes CASSLSTTVTYEQYF. Complete variable domain (other parts from reference TRBV7-2 and TRBJ2-7): GAGVSQSPSNKVTEKGKDVELRCDPISGHTALYWYRQSLGQGLEFLIYFQGNSAPDKSGLPSDRFSAERTGGSVSTLTIQRTQQEDSAVYLCASSLSTTVTYEQYFGPGTRLTVT.